This TCR beta chain stems from a study of T-cell reconstitution after alpha-beta-depleted transplantation in children (dated by TCRdb to between 2015 and 2016). Background on the whole study: The study quantitatively tracked T-cell immune reconstitution after TCRalphabeta/CD19-depleted allogeneic hematopoietic cell transplantation in children using TCR repertoire profiling.

Library preparation employed PCR. Sequencing used an Illumina HiSeq 2500. TCR libraries were prepared with molecular barcoding, using unique molecular identifiers to normalize TCRbeta repertoire quantification. The public reads were quality trimmed at Q25 with fastp and then assembled into clones with MiXCR by TCRdb, keeping productive beta chains. Every CDR3 protein is listed once, alongside the most common genes and DNA of its rows. Present in this sample are around 600,000 distinct CDR3 sequences, about 10% of which were seen just once. The top ten clones comprise approximately 4.1% of the sample. The CDR3 contains 13 residues, cysteine and phenylalanine counted. Left in the record is the CDR3 DNA by itself, 39 bases read in frame from the first base. V loses 7 bases of germline sequence and J loses 5 bases, and the interval between the two ends is 14 bases. The sample holds many counts of this clonotype. No antigen is known for it. Per-base quality was not reported, and no clone a single base away is much larger than it.

The V and J segments used are TRBV12-3 or TRBV12-4 and TRBJ1-2, with no confidently assigned D gene. The receptor's source is a human donor who donated a stem cell graft to a child with acute myeloid leukemia. This specimen was PBMCs from the stem cell graft donor, taken from the stem cell graft. CDR3 reads: CASTPKRVYGYTF. The nucleotide sequence is given as TGTGCCAGCACCCCAAAAAGGGTGTATGGCTACACCTTC.